The T cell receptor beta chain under discussion was sequenced for a study of blood T cell repertoires in COVID-19. In the original workflow: Nucleated cell number was recorded as an estimate derived from reference gene primer amplification. Method: immunoSEQ multiplex PCR; TCRdb's copy keeps in-frame clones and lacks some. V and J calls and clone size are given by that table; D and trimming were obtained from the DNA. Of 150,000 to 200,000 clones in the sample, roughly 89% were seen once. The CDR3 is 16 residues long. With 4 bases clipped from V and 5 bases from J, the junction kept 9 bases outside the gene matches. CDR1 MNHNS and CDR2 SASEGT come from the germline V gene.

The chain uses TRBV6-1 and TRBJ1-5, with TRBD1 matching over 9 bases. Input material: peripheral blood. The TCR was taken from a woman between 65 and 79 years old with COVID-19, enrolled during active disease. The CDR3 DNA reads TGTGCCAGCAGTGTTGACTGGACAGGGGATTATCAGCCCCAGCATTTT. It is translated as CASSVDWTGDYQPQHF.